The rows below give T cell receptor beta chains drawn from one sample of a study of regulatory T cells in long-lasting Graves disease. TCRdb re-derived calls from the multiplex PCR reads in MiXCR, one entry per CDR3 protein. The sample has hundreds of thousands of distinct CDR3 sequences; 12% are singletons. These data were also reused for a study on T cells in Graves' hyperthyroidism and ophthalmopathy.

The specimen was peripheral blood mononuclear cells (PBMCs), collected at new diagnosis, from a patient treated with antithyroid drugs. These receptors all stem from a woman aged 30 to 39 with Graves disease. Both conserved end residues are part of each CDR3. D genes are given only for firm matches. Part of the rows lack a size; the others show once, few, many or a class for expanded clones.

v_call,cdr3_length,j_call,clone_size,d_call,cdr3_aa,cdr3_nt
TRBV19,17,TRBJ1-3,NA,NA,CASSIGRTGASGNTIYF,TGTGCCAGTAGTATAGGGAGGACGGGAGCCTCTGGAAACACCATATATTTT
TRBV7-9,16,TRBJ2-2,many,NA,CASSFVKGLNTGELFF,TGTGCCAGCAGCTTCGTGAAGGGGCTAAACACCGGGGAGCTGTTTTTT
TRBV6-9,13,TRBJ1-5,once,NA,CASSTHEGQPQHF,TGTGCCAGCAGCACTCATGAGGGTCAGCCCCAGCATTTT
TRBV7-9,12,TRBJ1-5,NA,NA,CASSKKNQPQHF,TGTGCCAGCAGCAAGAAAAATCAGCCCCAGCATTTT
TRBV7-8,13,TRBJ2-1,many,NA,CASSFGIKNEQFF,TGTGCCAGCAGCTTCGGGATTAAGAATGAGCAGTTCTTC
TRBV9,16,TRBJ2-5,NA,NA,CASSVSGGHTRETQYF,TGTGCCAGCAGCGTAAGTGGCGGGCATACACGGGAGACCCAGTACTTC
TRBV9,18,TRBJ2-3,many,TRBD2,CASSVASPGLAGEDTQYF,TGTGCCAGCAGCGTAGCTTCACCGGGGCTAGCGGGAGAAGATACGCAGTATTTT
TRBV10-1,15,TRBJ2-7,NA,NA,CASSENSGWKNEQYF,TGCGCCAGCAGTGAGAATTCAGGGTGGAAAAACGAGCAGTACTTC
TRBV10-3,15,TRBJ2-2,many,NA,CAISDNGLNTGELFF,TGTGCCATCAGTGACAACGGGCTAAACACCGGGGAGCTGTTTTTT
TRBV5-1,16,TRBJ2-3,NA,TRBD2,CASSLGAAGGPDTQYF,TGCGCCAGCAGCTTGGGGGCAGCGGGGGGACCAGATACGCAGTATTTT
TRBV13,18,TRBJ2-6,many,TRBD2,CASSVATSASSGANVLTF,TGTGCCAGCAGCGTAGCGACTAGCGCAAGCTCTGGGGCCAACGTCCTGACTTTC
TRBV20-1,14,TRBJ1-4,many,NA,CSARGGSTNEKLFF,TGCAGTGCTAGAGGGGGATCAACTAATGAAAAACTGTTTTTT
TRBV9,18,TRBJ2-1,NA,TRBD2,CASSVVETSGVYYNEQFF,TGTGCCAGCAGCGTAGTAGAAACTAGCGGTGTCTACTACAATGAGCAGTTCTTC
TRBV30,13,TRBJ1-1,many,TRBD1,CAWTTKGAGEAFF,TGTGCCTGGACTACAAAGGGGGCCGGGGAAGCTTTCTTT
TRBV4-1,15,TRBJ1-2,many,NA,CASSQGDSSWRGYTF,TGCGCCAGCAGCCAAGGCGACAGCTCCTGGAGGGGCTACACCTTC
TRBV20-1,17,TRBJ1-1,many,NA,CSARDFGRTSMNTEAFF,TGCAGTGCTAGAGATTTCGGCAGAACATCAATGAACACTGAAGCTTTCTTT
TRBV2,16,TRBJ2-5,many,NA,CASSFRTAYRVETQYF,TGTGCCAGCAGCTTCCGAACAGCCTACCGGGTAGAGACCCAGTACTTC
TRBV6-1,16,TRBJ2-6,NA,NA,CASRPRVYSGANVLTF,TGTGCCAGCAGGCCCCGGGTCTACTCTGGGGCCAACGTCCTGACTTTC
TRBV9,14,TRBJ2-7,many,NA,CASSVGRNAYEQYF,TGTGCCAGCAGCGTAGGACGGAATGCCTACGAGCAGTACTTC
TRBV2,12,TRBJ2-1,many,NA,CASSDRGREQFF,TGTGCCAGCAGTGACAGGGGACGTGAGCAGTTCTTC
TRBV6-2/TRBV6-3,15,TRBJ2-7,NA,NA,CASTTRGRGPSAQYF,TGTGCCAGCACCACCCGGGGGAGAGGACCCTCGGCGCAGTACTTC
TRBV19,13,TRBJ2-5,NA,TRBD2,CASGLAGEETQYF,TGTGCCAGTGGGCTAGCGGGAGAAGAGACCCAGTACTTC
TRBV20-1,13,TRBJ1-4,many,NA,CSASLGLGEKLFF,TGCAGTGCTAGTTTGGGACTGGGGGAAAAACTGTTTTTT
TRBV12-3/TRBV12-4,14,TRBJ1-1,many,NA,CASSLVGGDTEAFF,TGTGCCAGCAGTTTAGTGGGTGGGGACACTGAAGCTTTCTTT
TRBV20-1,12,TRBJ1-2,many,NA,CSARVQSGGYTF,TGCAGTGCTAGAGTCCAATCGGGCGGCTACACCTTC
TRBV6-2/TRBV6-3,16,TRBJ2-1,many,NA,CASSSPRWAGAGEQFF,TGTGCCAGCAGTTCCCCGAGGTGGGCGGGCGCGGGTGAGCAGTTCTTC
TRBV12-3/TRBV12-4,14,TRBJ2-1,many,TRBD2,CASQPSGRGHEQFF,TGTGCCAGCCAACCTAGCGGGAGGGGTCATGAGCAGTTCTTC
TRBV28,14,TRBJ2-4,many,NA,CASSRSWTKNIQYF,TGTGCCAGCAGTCGGAGTTGGACCAAAAACATTCAGTACTTC
TRBV5-1,15,TRBJ2-1,few,NA,CASILGRNSYNEQFF,TGCGCCAGCATCTTAGGGCGGAATTCCTACAATGAGCAGTTCTTC
TRBV18,14,TRBJ2-3,few,NA,CASSPGIYTDTQYF,TGTGCCAGCTCACCTGGGATATACACAGATACGCAGTATTTT
TRBV18,18,TRBJ2-3,NA,TRBD2,CASSLHTTSGLSTDTQYF,TGTGCCAGCTCACTACATACCACTAGCGGGCTAAGCACAGATACGCAGTATTTT
TRBV15,15,TRBJ2-3,once,TRBD2,CATSRWERESNTQYF,TGTGCCACCAGCAGATGGGAGCGGGAGTCAAATACGCAGTATTTT
TRBV6-2/TRBV6-3,17,TRBJ2-1,NA,TRBD1,CASTRDRGYGDYNEQFF,TGTGCCAGCACCAGGGACAGGGGATATGGGGATTACAATGAGCAGTTCTTC